This T cell receptor (beta chain) was observed in a study of blood T cell repertoires in COVID-19. Study-wide background: Samples taken during acute and convalescent COVID-19 were collected in the United States, Italy and Spain.

Participants' own reports of clinical history determined their cohort assignment. As processed by the authors: Reference gene primer amplification gave nucleated cell count estimates. Sequenced by immunoSEQ multiplex PCR; TCRdb stores in-frame clones only, minus some. The V and J calls and the clone size are those of that table, but D and trimming were determined from the DNA. This table holds under 350,000 clones, around 85% found once. This CDR3 is 22 amino acids long. The V end was cut by 0 bases, the J end by 2 bases, with 32 bases between. Germline V gives CDR1 LGHDT, CDR2 YNNKEL (reference sequence). This clone was detected once.

This TCR derives from a woman aged 40 to 50 with acute COVID-19. The chain joins TRBV3-1 (or the pseudogene TRBV3-2) to TRBJ2-7, with D possibly matching TRBD1 (6 bases). The source material was PBMCs or T cells enriched from blood (not recorded which). This CDR3 is CASSQESFKLTGRSGPTYEQYF. The CDR3 DNA reads as TGTGCCAGCAGCCAAGAAAGCTTTAAGTTAACAGGGCGCTCCGGACCGACCTACGAGCAGTACTTC.